The T cell receptor (beta chain) described here comes from a study of blood T cell repertoires in COVID-19. Study as a whole: Material from acute and convalescent COVID-19 was sourced from the United States, Italy and Spain.

In the original processing: Estimation of nucleated cell counts was performed using reference gene primer amplification. Method: immunoSEQ multiplex PCR; TCRdb's copy keeps in-frame clones and lacks some. V, J and clone size are those of that table, while D and trimming were read from the DNA. The profile shows about 200,000 clones, about 82% of them singletons. V gave up 8 bases and J gave up 7 bases, with 14 bases separating them. This CDR3 spans 12 amino acids. The V gene's germline CDR1 is SEHNR and CDR2 FQNEAQ (reference sequence). Participants were aged about 18 to 100 years, lived in about 26 US areas, and enrolled virtually. Assignments of participants to cohorts depended upon their own reported clinical history.

What was sequenced was PBMCs or T cells enriched from blood (not recorded which). The sequence was collected from a man aged 35-49 years with acute COVID-19. The genes are TRBV7-9 and TRBJ2-5, with D tentatively TRBD2 (6 bases). Here the CDR3 DNA reads TGTGCCAGCGTGTTCCAGGGAGGGACCCAGTACTTC. Protein sequence: CASVFQGGTQYF.